Listed below are T cell receptor beta chains from one sample, sequenced in a study of T cell responses to AZD1222 COVID-19 vaccine. Only in-frame clones appear in the TCRdb table, and some are missing; sequencing was by immunoSEQ multiplex PCR. The table has 140,000 or so clones, 80% to 95% seen once; the top ten hold around 1.7%. Specimen: peripheral blood, collected on day 0 of AZD1222 vaccination. The source is an adult in good health. Both conserved end residues are part of each CDR3. D genes are given only for firm matches. Clone sizes are given selectively: once, few, many, or a class where the clone is expanded.

>TRBD2|TRBV29-1|TRBJ2-3|-
CSVELAGADTQYF
TGCAGCGTTGAGTTAGCGGGAGCGGATACGCAGTATTTT
>-|TRBV28|TRBJ1-2|-
CASSSSAYGYTF
TGTGCCAGCAGTTCCTCGGCCTATGGCTACACCTTC
>TRBD1|TRBV28|TRBJ1-1|-
CASSFHRGGQGTEAFF
TGTGCCAGCAGTTTCCACAGGGGGGGTCAAGGCACTGAAGCTTTCTTT
>-|TRBV10-2|TRBJ1-5|-
CASSEPRGNQPQHF
TGCGCCAGCAGTGAGCCAAGGGGCAATCAGCCCCAGCATTTT
>TRBD1|TRBV19|TRBJ1-2|-
CASSTLDRGPANYGYTF
TGTGCCAGTAGTACCTTGGACAGGGGCCCAGCTAACTATGGCTACACCTTC
>-|TRBV2|TRBJ1-2|-
CASSEALGAGGYTF
TGTGCCAGCAGTGAAGCGCTGGGAGCAGGGGGCTACACCTTC
>-|TRBV7-9|TRBJ2-6|-
CASRPRRDPGANVLTF
TGTGCCAGCAGACCTCGCAGGGATCCTGGGGCCAACGTCCTGACTTTC
>-|TRBV7-9|TRBJ2-5|-
CASSSYRETQYF
TGTGCCAGCAGTTCCTATAGAGAGACCCAGTACTTC
>-|TRBV2|TRBJ2-3|-
CASSVVDTQYF
TGTGCCAGCAGTGTGGTAGATACGCAGTATTTT
>TRBD1|TRBV11-2|TRBJ2-2|-
CASSLEDRVPAGELFF
TGTGCCAGCAGCTTAGAGGACAGGGTCCCGGCCGGGGAGCTGTTTTTT
>-|TRBV6-5|TRBJ1-2|-
CATSDRHPYGYTF
TGTGCCACGTCCGACAGACACCCTTATGGCTACACCTTC
>TRBD1|TRBV5-1|TRBJ1-2|-
CASRPQGANYGYTF
TGCGCCAGCAGGCCACAGGGGGCTAACTATGGCTACACCTTC
>-|TRBV19|TRBJ2-7|once
CASSTSTATYEQYF
TGTGCCAGTAGTACTTCGACAGCAACCTACGAGCAGTACTTC
>-|TRBV19|TRBJ1-5|-
CASSIRLWTDNQPQHF
TGTGCCAGTAGTATCCGACTTTGGACTGACAATCAGCCCCAGCATTTT
>TRBD1|TRBV5-4|TRBJ1-2|-
CASSPDREKSGYTF
TGTGCCAGCAGCCCCGACAGGGAGAAAAGTGGCTACACCTTC
>-|TRBV19|TRBJ1-1|-
CASSNSVRPPNTEAFF
TGTGCCAGTAGCAATTCGGTCAGGCCACCGAACACTGAAGCTTTCTTT
>-|TRBV9|TRBJ1-5|-
CASSADTGNQPQHF
TGTGCCAGCAGCGCAGACACCGGCAATCAGCCCCAGCATTTT
>-|TRBV15|TRBJ2-3|once
CATGVGGDTDTQYF
TGTGCCACGGGAGTTGGCGGGGACACAGATACGCAGTATTTT
>-|TRBV5-6|TRBJ2-7|-
CASSLEFRRGSYEQYF
TGTGCCAGCAGCTTGGAATTCAGGAGGGGGAGCTACGAGCAGTACTTC
>-|TRBV18|TRBJ1-5|-
CASHDSSNQPQHF
TGTGCCAGCCACGACAGTAGCAATCAGCCCCAGCATTTT
>TRBD2|TRBV7-9|TRBJ2-7|-
CASSSGTSGRAYEQYF
TGTGCCAGCAGCTCCGGGACTAGCGGGAGAGCGTACGAGCAGTACTTC
>-|TRBV25-1|TRBJ1-2|-
CASSESSGYTF
TGTGCCAGCAGTGAATCATCGGGCTACACCTTC
>-|TRBV28|TRBJ1-3|-
CASSPPSGYGNTIYF
TGTGCCAGCAGTCCCCCGTCGGGATACGGAAACACCATATATTTT
>-|TRBV6-5|TRBJ1-1|few
CASSLRQPNTEAFF
TGTGCCAGCAGTTTAAGGCAGCCAAACACTGAAGCTTTCTTT
>-|TRBV7-9|TRBJ2-7|-
CASSLGAYEQYF
TGTGCCAGCAGCTTAGGGGCCTACGAGCAGTACTTC
>TRBD2|TRBV24-1|TRBJ2-1|-
CATSGLGLADSYNEQFF
TGTGCCACCAGTGGGCTTGGACTAGCGGACTCCTACAATGAGCAGTTCTTC
>-|TRBV10-3|TRBJ1-1|-
CASKGTEAFF
TGTGCCTCGAAGGGGACTGAAGCTTTCTTT
>-|TRBV2|TRBJ1-4|-
CASSEALRAGDGRSEKLFF
TGTGCCAGCAGTGAAGCGCTTCGGGCAGGGGATGGACGGAGTGAAAAACTGTTTTTT